The clone carrying this TCR beta chain was picked up one time. This record comes from a study of CD8 T cells in Susac syndrome. The control participants were healthy donors, and these controls were matched with respect to both age and sex. It was negative isolation that provided the CD8+ and CD4+ T cells, whereas TEMRA cells were enriched by FACS. Reverse transcription used about 0.45 to 1 ug RNA and random hexamers. TCRdb re-derived calls from the immunoSEQ multiplex PCR reads in MiXCR, one entry per CDR3 protein. The sample records around 130,000 distinct CDR3 sequences, roughly 94% being singletons. This CDR3 is 16 amino acids long. Germline V gives CDR1 SQVTM, CDR2 ANQGSEA. V was pared by 6 bases and J by 0 bases, with 12 bases of the junction left unmatched.

This TCR was recovered from a human donor in good health. The chain joins TRBV29-1 to TRBJ2-3; 7 nucleotides agree with TRBD2. The sequencing sample was made of CD4+ T cells from PBMCs. The CDR3 protein is CSVLSLRGRSTDTQYF. The CDR3 DNA is TGCAGCGTCCTATCGTTGCGCGGGAGAAGCACAGATACGCAGTATTTT.